This paragraph reports one T cell receptor beta chain. Its antigen has not been determined. This record comes from a study of CXCR3-negative and CXCR3-positive naive CD8 T cells (dated by TCRdb to between 2019 and 2020). Concerning the study at large: In total, roughly 140 million TRB reads were obtained, which works out to roughly 1.5 +/- 0.3 million reads per library. TRBV-TRBJ cluster analysis included naive subsets from about 5 donors and memory cells from 3 donors. Diversity and physicochemical repertoire analyses were performed on 11 donors pooled from two independent experiments. Broad study findings and their caveats: Within the same donor, TRBV-TRBJ usage looked similar between naive CXCR3-negative and CXCR3-positive cells, but memory cells had distinct patterns. Surface CD5, linked to self-reactivity in mice, was comparable between naive subsets; TCR interaction strength was therefore also inferred from TRB CDR3 physicochemical properties. Both naive subsets had comparably high repertoire diversity, while memory CD8+ T cells had much lower repertoire diversity. Because CXCR3 expression was partially decreased after cryopreservation, freshly isolated PBMCs were used for most assays. Compared with CXCR3-negative naive cells, CXCR3-positive naive cells had TRB CDR3s with higher hydrophobicity (lower Kidera factor 4), lower energy, and higher strength and volume indices.

The sequencing machine was a NextSeq 550. The Human TCR Profiling Kit (MiLaboratory) was used to make UMI-labeled 5' RACE TRB cDNA libraries. cDNA synthesis used the entire amount of extracted RNA, and PCR amplification then used the entire amount of cDNA produced. Libraries were prepared in parallel with an identical number of PCR cycles. The original methods were these. With a requirement of at least two reads per UMI, MIGEC and MiXCR extracted about 50,000 +/- 10,000 unique UMI-labeled TRB cDNA molecules per library. Each library averaged about 40,000 +/- 10,000 functional in-frame TRB CDR3 nucleotide clonotypes without stop codons. After downsampling to 5000 UMI-labeled TRB molecules per sample, diversity metrics such as normalized Shannon-Wiener and Chao1 were calculated in VDJtools. For the central five CDR3 residues, VDJtools calculated physicochemical properties weighted by clonotype size, namely interaction energy, strength, volume and Kidera factor 4. After TCRdb reprocessed the reads, each CDR3 protein sequence was kept as one row, without DNA. V and J calls and clone size were set by TCRdb, not the authors. The table for this sample shows tens of thousands of distinct CDR3 sequences. The leading ten clones occupy roughly 4% of the sample.

The CDR3 numbers 11 residues from cysteine through phenylalanine. A DNA sequence was not provided. CDR1 is given as MDHEN and CDR2 as SYDVKM, both from the germline V gene. Each CD8+ T cell subset was flow-sorted in triplicate, with roughly 300,000 cells per subset placed directly into RLT lysis buffer. Naive CD8+ T cells were defined stringently as CD45RO-CCR7+CD27+CD95- to exclude memory contaminants. Peripheral blood mononuclear cells were isolated from buffy coats using standard density gradient centrifugation. A FACSAria III was used to flow-sort naive CXCR3-negative and CXCR3-positive CD8+ T cells. Total RNA was extracted from sorted cells using an RNeasy Mini Kit.

Sequenced: naive CXCR3- CD8+ T cells from blood. Interpreted using the paper, the cell subset or site label stands for: CD45RO-CCR7+CD27+CD95- naive CD8+ T cells lacking CXCR3 (TNR3-). The sequence was obtained from a human donor in good health. Some clones in this sample may be carry-over from other donors' samples. This chain is built from TRBV28 and TRBJ2-3; TCRdb's assignment of TRBD1 cannot be checked, as there is no DNA. CDR3 region: CASSTGNTQYF.